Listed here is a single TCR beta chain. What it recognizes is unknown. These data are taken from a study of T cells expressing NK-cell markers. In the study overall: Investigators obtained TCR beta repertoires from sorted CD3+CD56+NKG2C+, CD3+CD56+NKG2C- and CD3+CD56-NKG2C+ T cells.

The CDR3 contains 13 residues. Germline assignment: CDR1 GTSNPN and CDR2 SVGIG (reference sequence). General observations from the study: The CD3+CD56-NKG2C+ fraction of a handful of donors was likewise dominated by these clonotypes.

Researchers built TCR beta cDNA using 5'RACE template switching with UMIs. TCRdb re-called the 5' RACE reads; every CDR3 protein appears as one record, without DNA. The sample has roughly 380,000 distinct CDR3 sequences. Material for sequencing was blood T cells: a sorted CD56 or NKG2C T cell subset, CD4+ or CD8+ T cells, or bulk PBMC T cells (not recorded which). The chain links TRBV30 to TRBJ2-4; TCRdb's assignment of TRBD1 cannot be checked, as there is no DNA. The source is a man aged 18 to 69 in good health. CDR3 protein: CAWNREAKNIQYF.